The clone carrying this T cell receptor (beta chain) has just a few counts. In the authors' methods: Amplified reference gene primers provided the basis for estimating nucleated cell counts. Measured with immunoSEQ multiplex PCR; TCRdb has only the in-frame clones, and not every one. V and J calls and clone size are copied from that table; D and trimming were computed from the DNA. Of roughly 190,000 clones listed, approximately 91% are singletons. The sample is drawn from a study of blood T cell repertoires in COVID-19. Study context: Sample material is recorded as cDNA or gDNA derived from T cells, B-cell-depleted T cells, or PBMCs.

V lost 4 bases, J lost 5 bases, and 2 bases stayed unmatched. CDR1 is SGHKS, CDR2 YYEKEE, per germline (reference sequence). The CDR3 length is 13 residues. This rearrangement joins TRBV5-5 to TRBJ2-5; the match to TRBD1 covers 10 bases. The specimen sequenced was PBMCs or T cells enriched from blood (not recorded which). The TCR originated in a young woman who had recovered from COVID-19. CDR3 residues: CASSGQGVETQYF. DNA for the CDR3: TGTGCCAGCAGCGGACAGGGGGTTGAGACCCAGTACTTC.